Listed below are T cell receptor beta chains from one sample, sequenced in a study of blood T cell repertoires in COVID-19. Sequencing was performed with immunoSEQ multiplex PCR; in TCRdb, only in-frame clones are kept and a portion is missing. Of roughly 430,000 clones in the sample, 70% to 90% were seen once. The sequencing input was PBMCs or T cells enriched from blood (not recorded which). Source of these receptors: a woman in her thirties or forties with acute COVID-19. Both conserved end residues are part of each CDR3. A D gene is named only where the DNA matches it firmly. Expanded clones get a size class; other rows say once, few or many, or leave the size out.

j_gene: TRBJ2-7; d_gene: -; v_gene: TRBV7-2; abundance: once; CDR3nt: TGTGCCAGCAGCTTTTTGGCTGGGGCTGTCGTGGGTCGGGCGTACGAGCAGTACTTC; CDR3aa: CASSFLAGAVVGRAYEQYF
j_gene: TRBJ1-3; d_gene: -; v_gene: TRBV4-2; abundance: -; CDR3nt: TGTGCCAGCAGCCCCCAGCAGGGAGGCTCTGGAAACACCATATATTTT; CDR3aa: CASSPQQGGSGNTIYF
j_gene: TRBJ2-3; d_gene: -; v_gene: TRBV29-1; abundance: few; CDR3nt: TGCAGCGTTGAAGAGGGTGTGGTTGCAGGGGGGCTTACAGATACGCAGTATTTT; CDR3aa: CSVEEGVVAGGLTDTQYF
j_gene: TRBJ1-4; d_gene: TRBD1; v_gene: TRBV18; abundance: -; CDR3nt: TGTGCCAGCTCACCCGACAGGGTGGATGAAAAACTGTTTTTT; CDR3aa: CASSPDRVDEKLFF
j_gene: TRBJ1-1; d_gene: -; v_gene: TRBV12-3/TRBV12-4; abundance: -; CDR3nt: TGTGCCAGCAGTTTTGGAGTCACTGAAGCTTTCTTT; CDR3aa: CASSFGVTEAFF
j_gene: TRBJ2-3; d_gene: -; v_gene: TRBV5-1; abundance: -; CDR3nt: TGCGCCAGCAGCTTGGAGGACTTCTACACAGATACGCAGTATTTT; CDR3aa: CASSLEDFYTDTQYF
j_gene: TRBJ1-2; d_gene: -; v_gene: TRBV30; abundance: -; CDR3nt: TGTGCCTGGACCTCGGGGGGACCCTATGGCTACACCTTC; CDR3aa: CAWTSGGPYGYTF
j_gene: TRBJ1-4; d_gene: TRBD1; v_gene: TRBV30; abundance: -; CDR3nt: TGTGCCTGGGGTCAGGGGGCCAATAATGAAAAACTGTTTTTT; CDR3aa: CAWGQGANNEKLFF
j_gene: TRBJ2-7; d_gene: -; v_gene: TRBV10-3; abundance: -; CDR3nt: TGTGCCATCCTGGACAGATACTACGAGCAGTACTTC; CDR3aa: CAILDRYYEQYF
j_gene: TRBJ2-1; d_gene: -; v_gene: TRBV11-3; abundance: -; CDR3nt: TGTGCCAGCAGCTTAGGCCTTTTCCGGGACACCGTAAACAATGAGCAGTTCTTC; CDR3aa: CASSLGLFRDTVNNEQFF
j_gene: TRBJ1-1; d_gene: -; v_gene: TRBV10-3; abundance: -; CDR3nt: TGTGCCATCAGCCTTAGTTTGAACACTGAAGCTTTCTTT; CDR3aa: CAISLSLNTEAFF
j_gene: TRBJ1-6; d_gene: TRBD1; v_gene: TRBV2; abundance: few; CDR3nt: TGTGCCAGCAGTGCACCGGGACAGGGGAATTCACCCCTCCACTTT; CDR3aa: CASSAPGQGNSPLHF
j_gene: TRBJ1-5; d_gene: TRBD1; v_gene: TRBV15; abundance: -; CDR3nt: TGTGCCACCAGCAGAGAACGTTCAGGGGGGTCCTCCAGCAATCAGCCCCAGCATTTT; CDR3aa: CATSRERSGGSSSNQPQHF
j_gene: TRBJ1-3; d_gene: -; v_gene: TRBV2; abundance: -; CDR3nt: TGTGCCAGCACCCAAACAGACAACTCTGGAAACACCATATATTTT; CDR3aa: CASTQTDNSGNTIYF
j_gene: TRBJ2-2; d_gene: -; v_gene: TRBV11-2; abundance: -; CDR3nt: TGTGCCAGCAGCCCGGGTCAGACCGTCGACGGGGAGCTGTTTTTT; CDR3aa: CASSPGQTVDGELFF
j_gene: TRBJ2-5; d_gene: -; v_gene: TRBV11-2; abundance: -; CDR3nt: TGTGCCAGCAGCTTCGAAGGGGGGGGCGCGGGGACCCAGTACTTC; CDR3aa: CASSFEGGGAGTQYF
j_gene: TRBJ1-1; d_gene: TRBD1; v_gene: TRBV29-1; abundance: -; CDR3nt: TGCAGCACGGACAGGGGGTCGGCTGAAGCTTTCTTT; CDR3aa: CSTDRGSAEAFF
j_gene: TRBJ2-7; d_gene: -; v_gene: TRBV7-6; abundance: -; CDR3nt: TGTGCCAGCAGCAAGACGGCTGGTAGCGGCTACGAGCAGTACTTC; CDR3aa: CASSKTAGSGYEQYF
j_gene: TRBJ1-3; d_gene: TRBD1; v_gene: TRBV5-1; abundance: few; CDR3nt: TGCGCCAGCAGCCAGGACAGGGCGGCATCCGGAAACACCATATATTTT; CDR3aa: CASSQDRAASGNTIYF
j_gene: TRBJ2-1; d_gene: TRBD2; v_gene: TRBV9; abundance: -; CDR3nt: TGTGCCAGCAGCCCAGACTGGCGGGGGGACAATGAGCAGTTCTTC; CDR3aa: CASSPDWRGDNEQFF
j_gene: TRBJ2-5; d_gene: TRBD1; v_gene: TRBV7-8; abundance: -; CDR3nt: TGTGCCAGCAGCTTAGCGACAGGGACCCAAGAGACCCAGTACTTC; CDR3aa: CASSLATGTQETQYF
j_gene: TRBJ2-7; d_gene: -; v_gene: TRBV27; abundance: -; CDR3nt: TGTGCCAGCAGTCCCACTAGGGGGGGGTCCTACGAGCAGTACTTC; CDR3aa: CASSPTRGGSYEQYF
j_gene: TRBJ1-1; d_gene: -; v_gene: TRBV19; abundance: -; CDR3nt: TGTGCCAGTACCTCTTATCTGGAGGACAGACAAGCTTTCTTT; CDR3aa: CASTSYLEDRQAFF
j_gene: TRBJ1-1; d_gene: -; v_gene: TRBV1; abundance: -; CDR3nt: TGCACCAGCAGCTTGGCGGGGGGTGACACTGAAGCTTTCTTT; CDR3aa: CTSSLAGGDTEAFF
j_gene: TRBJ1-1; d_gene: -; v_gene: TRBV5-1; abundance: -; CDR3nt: TGCGCCAGCAGGGGGATGGGGGCAACTGAAGCTTTCTTT; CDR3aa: CASRGMGATEAFF
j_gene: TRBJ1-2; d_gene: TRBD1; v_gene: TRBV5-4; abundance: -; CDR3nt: TGTGCCAGCAACATTGGACAGGGGGCTTATGGCTACACCTTC; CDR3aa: CASNIGQGAYGYTF
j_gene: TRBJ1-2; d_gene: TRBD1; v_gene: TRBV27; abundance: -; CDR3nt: TGTGCCAGCAGTTACTCCACCGGGACAGGGGGCTATGGCTACACCTTC; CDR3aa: CASSYSTGTGGYGYTF
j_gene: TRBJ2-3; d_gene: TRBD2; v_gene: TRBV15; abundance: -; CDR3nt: TGTGCCACCAGCAGTGGGGGACTAGCGATCGCAGATACGCAGTATTTT; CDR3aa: CATSSGGLAIADTQYF
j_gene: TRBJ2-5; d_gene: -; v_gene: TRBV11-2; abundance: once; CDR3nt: TGTGCCAGCAGCCCAATACTCATAAAACGAGGGGAGACCCAGTACTTC; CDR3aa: CASSPILIKRGETQYF
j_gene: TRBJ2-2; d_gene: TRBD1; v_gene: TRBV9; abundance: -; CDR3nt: TGTGCCAGCAGCCTGGGACAGGGGAGGGCCGGGGAGCTGTTTTTT; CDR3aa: CASSLGQGRAGELFF
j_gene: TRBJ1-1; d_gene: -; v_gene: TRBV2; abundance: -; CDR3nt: TGTGCCAGCAGCGACGGGCGGGCAAGCACTGAAGCTTTCTTT; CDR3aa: CASSDGRASTEAFF
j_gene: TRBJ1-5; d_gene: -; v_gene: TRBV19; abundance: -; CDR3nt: TGTGCCAGTAGCCAGGGGTCTCCAGGTCCGCCCCAGCATTTT; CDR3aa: CASSQGSPGPPQHF
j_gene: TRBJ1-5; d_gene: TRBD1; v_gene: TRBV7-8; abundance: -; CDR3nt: TGTGCCAGCAGCCCTGAGGAGGGGGCATTTCAGCCCCAGCATTTT; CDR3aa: CASSPEEGAFQPQHF
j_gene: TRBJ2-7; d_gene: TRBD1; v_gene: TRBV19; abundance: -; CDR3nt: TGTGCCAGTACTAACGACAGGGGGTCAGGCGAGCAGTACTTC; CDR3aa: CASTNDRGSGEQYF